This is a list of T cell receptor beta chains from one sample in a study of blood T cells in healthy people across ages. TCRdb ran MiXCR on the 5' RACE reads and lists one entry per CDR3 protein. Here the sample spans 700,000 to 800,000 distinct CDR3 sequences, 43% being singletons. Input material: blood. These receptors were collected from a woman aged 60-70 years in good health. Both conserved end residues are part of each CDR3. D genes are given only for firm matches. Size tells how often a clone was seen (once, few, many) or the class of an expanded clone, and some rows leave it out.

D: TRBD1
J: TRBJ1-2
length: 14
V: TRBV7-8
size: .
CDR3: CASSTGQGDYGYTF
DNA: TGTGCCAGCAGCACGGGACAGGGGGACTATGGCTACACCTTC

D: TRBD2
J: TRBJ2-1
length: 16
V: TRBV7-9
size: few
CDR3: CASSLFSGGSYNEQFF
DNA: TGTGCCAGCAGCTTATTTAGCGGGGGCTCCTACAATGAGCAGTTCTTC

D: .
J: TRBJ2-7
length: 14
V: TRBV3-1
size: few
CDR3: CASSQAPGPYEQYF
DNA: TGTGCCAGCAGCCAAGCCCCAGGGCCCTACGAGCAGTACTTC

D: .
J: TRBJ2-1
length: 15
V: TRBV5-1
size: .
CDR3: CASSLRGDQYNEQFF
DNA: TGCGCCAGCAGCTTAAGAGGGGATCAATACAATGAGCAGTTCTTC

D: .
J: TRBJ2-2
length: 15
V: TRBV5-1
size: .
CDR3: CASSFGWPNTGELFF
DNA: TGCGCCAGCAGCTTTGGGTGGCCCAACACCGGGGAGCTGTTTTTT

D: .
J: TRBJ2-1
length: 15
V: TRBV14
size: .
CDR3: CASNLGEFAYNEQFF
DNA: TGTGCCAGCAACCTTGGGGAGTTTGCCTACAATGAGCAGTTCTTC

D: .
J: TRBJ1-1
length: 15
V: TRBV29-1
size: .
CDR3: CSVGVRGSWNTEAFF
DNA: TGCAGCGTTGGGGTCAGGGGTAGTTGGAACACTGAAGCTTTCTTT

D: .
J: TRBJ1-4
length: 15
V: TRBV12-3/TRBV12-4
size: .
CDR3: CASSLPDATNEKLFF
DNA: TGTGCCAGCAGTTTACCGGATGCAACTAATGAAAAACTGTTTTTT

D: .
J: TRBJ2-1
length: 14
V: TRBV6-5
size: .
CDR3: CASSDSRVYNEQFF
DNA: TGTGCCAGCAGTGACTCCCGGGTCTACAATGAGCAGTTCTTC

D: TRBD2
J: TRBJ2-5
length: 14
V: TRBV9
size: few
CDR3: CASSVSGTPETQYF
DNA: TGTGCCAGCAGCGTTAGCGGGACCCCAGAGACCCAGTACTTC

D: .
J: TRBJ2-7
length: 15
V: TRBV11-2
size: many
CDR3: CASSPDREVTYEQYF
DNA: TGTGCCAGCAGCCCAGACAGGGAGGTCACCTACGAGCAGTACTTC

D: .
J: TRBJ1-4
length: 15
V: TRBV7-2
size: .
CDR3: CASSPRAGANEKLFF
DNA: TGTGCCAGCAGCCCCCGGGCAGGGGCTAATGAAAAACTGTTTTTT

D: TRBD1
J: TRBJ1-2
length: 17
V: TRBV4-1
size: few
CDR3: CASSQDPWTGVNYGYTF
DNA: TGCGCCAGCAGCCAAGATCCCTGGACAGGAGTAAACTATGGCTACACCTTC

D: TRBD1
J: TRBJ1-1
length: 13
V: TRBV29-1
size: few
CDR3: CSGETGRNTEAFF
DNA: TGCAGCGGGGAGACAGGGAGGAACACTGAAGCTTTCTTT

D: .
J: TRBJ1-1
length: 15
V: TRBV20-1
size: .
CDR3: CSARDIGASTSTAFF
DNA: TGCAGTGCTAGAGATATCGGGGCCTCGACTTCCACAGCTTTCTTT

D: TRBD1
J: TRBJ2-7
length: 17
V: TRBV3-1
size: few
CDR3: CASSPLEGQGHPYEQYF
DNA: TGTGCCAGCAGCCCCTTAGAGGGACAGGGACATCCTTACGAGCAGTACTTC

D: .
J: TRBJ1-4
length: 16
V: TRBV4-3
size: .
CDR3: CASSQDVRDGGEKLFF
DNA: TGCGCCAGCAGCCAAGATGTAAGGGATGGAGGTGAAAAACTGTTTTTT

D: TRBD2
J: TRBJ2-7
length: 15
V: TRBV18
size: once
CDR3: CASSAGLADLSEQYF
DNA: TGTGCCAGCTCAGCTGGACTAGCGGACCTTTCCGAGCAGTACTTC

D: TRBD2
J: TRBJ2-3
length: 16
V: TRBV4-3
size: few
CDR3: CASSQPSGRAGDTQYF
DNA: TGCGCCAGCAGCCAACCCAGCGGGAGGGCCGGAGATACGCAGTATTTT

D: .
J: TRBJ1-2
length: 12
V: TRBV28
size: .
CDR3: CASRTIPYGYTF
DNA: TGTGCCAGCAGAACCATTCCCTATGGCTACACCTTC

D: .
J: TRBJ2-2
length: 15
V: TRBV5-1
size: few
CDR3: CASSSQGFQTGELFF
DNA: TGCGCCAGCAGCTCTCAGGGTTTCCAAACCGGGGAGCTGTTTTTT

D: .
J: TRBJ2-7
length: 13
V: TRBV3-1
size: .
CDR3: CASSHLDYNEQYF
DNA: TGTGCCAGCAGCCATTTGGACTACAATGAGCAGTACTTC

D: .
J: TRBJ2-3
length: 16
V: TRBV11-2
size: .
CDR3: CASGYGGVPSTDTQYF
DNA: TGTGCCAGCGGATACGGGGGTGTCCCTAGCACAGATACGCAGTATTTT

D: TRBD1
J: TRBJ2-7
length: 14
V: TRBV7-9
size: .
CDR3: CASSLSAGGYEQYF
DNA: TGTGCCAGCAGCTTATCGGCAGGGGGCTACGAGCAGTACTTC

D: TRBD1
J: TRBJ2-5
length: 15
V: TRBV2
size: few
CDR3: CASSQVTGSQETQYF
DNA: TGTGCCAGCAGCCAAGTGACAGGGTCTCAAGAGACCCAGTACTTC

D: .
J: TRBJ2-1
length: 16
V: TRBV3-1
size: .
CDR3: CASSPPAGGIYNEQFF
DNA: TGTGCCAGCAGCCCTCCAGCGGGTGGAATCTACAATGAGCAGTTCTTC

D: .
J: TRBJ1-2
length: 15
V: TRBV20-1
size: .
CDR3: CSAKIGVLVFGGYTF
DNA: TGCAGTGCTAAGATCGGAGTTTTGGTATTTGGTGGCTACACCTTC

D: TRBD2
J: TRBJ2-2
length: 14
V: TRBV20-1
size: .
CDR3: CSARKRGLTGELFF
DNA: TGCAGTGCTAGAAAGCGGGGTTTGACCGGGGAGCTGTTTTTT

D: TRBD2
J: TRBJ2-4
length: 16
V: TRBV2
size: .
CDR3: CASSFRTSGSKNIQYF
DNA: TGTGCCAGCAGTTTCAGGACTAGCGGTTCCAAAAACATTCAGTACTTC

D: .
J: TRBJ2-7
length: 14
V: TRBV3-1
size: few
CDR3: CASSHSGDSYEQYF
DNA: TGTGCCAGCAGCCACTCGGGGGATTCCTACGAGCAGTACTTC

D: .
J: TRBJ2-7
length: 13
V: TRBV7-2
size: many
CDR3: CASSLLGRYEQYF
DNA: TGTGCCAGCAGCTTATTGGGTCGCTACGAGCAGTACTTC

D: .
J: TRBJ1-3
length: 14
V: TRBV28
size: few
CDR3: CASSLRRTGNTIYF
DNA: TGTGCCAGCAGTTTACGAAGGACGGGAAACACCATATATTTT

D: .
J: TRBJ2-7
length: 8
V: TRBV28
size: .
CDR3: CASGQMYF
DNA: TGTGCCAGCGGACAGATGTACTTC

D: .
J: TRBJ2-3
length: 12
V: TRBV6-6
size: .
CDR3: CASGPSRDTQYF
DNA: TGTGCCAGCGGTCCCTCGAGAGATACGCAGTATTTT

D: TRBD1
J: TRBJ2-4
length: 18
V: TRBV19
size: .
CDR3: CASSSEYRGRVAKNIQYF
DNA: TGTGCCAGTAGTAGTGAATACAGGGGGCGAGTGGCCAAAAACATTCAGTACTTC

D: TRBD2
J: TRBJ2-3
length: 15
V: TRBV20-1
size: .
CDR3: CSAKTSGRAADTQYF
DNA: TGCAGTGCTAAGACTAGCGGGAGGGCAGCAGATACGCAGTATTTT

D: .
J: TRBJ2-7
length: 12
V: TRBV29-1
size: .
CDR3: CSVAGAAYEQYF
DNA: TGCAGCGTTGCGGGGGCGGCCTACGAGCAGTACTTC

D: TRBD2
J: TRBJ2-1
length: 16
V: TRBV5-8
size: .
CDR3: CASSPGLAGKEETQFF
DNA: TGTGCCAGCAGCCCAGGACTAGCGGGCAAAGAGGAGACCCAGTTCTTC

D: .
J: TRBJ2-1
length: 14
V: TRBV9
size: few
CDR3: CASSISTGYNEQFF
DNA: TGTGCCAGCAGCATCTCGACAGGCTACAATGAGCAGTTCTTC

D: TRBD1
J: TRBJ2-5
length: 14
V: TRBV25-1
size: .
CDR3: CASSTGTGEETQYF
DNA: TGTGCCAGTAGTACCGGGACAGGAGAAGAGACCCAGTACTTC

D: .
J: TRBJ1-2
length: 13
V: TRBV20-1
size: .
CDR3: CSVLQDSLRGYTF
DNA: TGCAGTGTCCTACAGGACAGCCTAAGAGGCTACACCTTC

D: TRBD1
J: TRBJ1-5
length: 14
V: TRBV10-3
size: .
CDR3: CAISEARGGQPQHF
DNA: TGTGCCATCAGTGAGGCCAGGGGGGGCCAGCCCCAGCATTTT

D: .
J: TRBJ1-1
length: 14
V: TRBV7-9
size: once
CDR3: CASSLEGIGTEAFF
DNA: TGTGCCAGCAGCTTAGAAGGGATCGGCACTGAAGCTTTCTTT

D: .
J: TRBJ2-3
length: 20
V: TRBV4-2
size: .
CDR3: CTSSQDSGWGDGRKTDTQYF
DNA: TGTACCAGCAGCCAAGATTCGGGTTGGGGGGACGGGAGAAAAACAGATACGCAGTATTTT

D: .
J: TRBJ1-5
length: 20
V: TRBV4-2
size: few
CDR3: CASSQDGVGLGDTRNQPQHF
DNA: TGTGCCAGCAGCCAAGATGGCGTCGGTTTAGGGGACACCCGCAATCAGCCCCAGCATTTT

D: TRBD2
J: TRBJ2-7
length: 14
V: TRBV11-1
size: .
CDR3: CASSWGTSLYEQYF
DNA: TGTGCCAGCAGCTGGGGGACTAGTCTCTACGAGCAGTACTTC

D: .
J: TRBJ2-5
length: 18
V: TRBV12-3/TRBV12-4
size: .
CDR3: CASSLAGEGLGDRVTQYF
DNA: TGTGCCAGCAGTTTAGCGGGCGAAGGTTTGGGCGATCGAGTGACCCAGTACTTC

D: TRBD1
J: TRBJ2-1
length: 14
V: TRBV18
size: .
CDR3: CASSPQGAQNEQFF
DNA: TGTGCCAGCTCACCCCAGGGGGCGCAGAATGAGCAGTTCTTC

D: .
J: TRBJ2-5
length: 15
V: TRBV13
size: .
CDR3: CAGGSEGGQEETQYF
DNA: TGTGCCGGCGGATCCGAGGGGGGGCAGGAGGAGACCCAGTACTTC

D: TRBD1
J: TRBJ2-6
length: 17
V: TRBV4-1
size: .
CDR3: CASSQGDRGFGANVLTF
DNA: TGCGCCAGCAGCCAAGGGGACAGGGGATTTGGGGCCAACGTCCTGACTTTC

D: TRBD2
J: TRBJ2-3
length: 17
V: TRBV13
size: few
CDR3: CASSLYLAGEFTDTQYF
DNA: TGTGCCAGCAGCTTATACCTAGCGGGGGAGTTCACAGATACGCAGTATTTT

D: .
J: TRBJ1-1
length: 14
V: TRBV27
size: .
CDR3: CASSSNGAFTEAFF
DNA: TGTGCCAGCAGTTCCAACGGGGCCTTCACTGAAGCTTTCTTT

D: TRBD2
J: TRBJ2-3
length: 14
V: TRBV20-1
size: many
CDR3: CSARTSGSTDTQYF
DNA: TGCAGTGCCCGGACTAGCGGTAGCACAGATACGCAGTATTTT

D: .
J: TRBJ1-1
length: 15
V: TRBV9
size: .
CDR3: CASSVAGAMNTEAFF
DNA: TGTGCCAGCAGCGTAGCCGGGGCGATGAACACTGAAGCTTTCTTT

D: .
J: TRBJ2-3
length: 14
V: TRBV7-7
size: .
CDR3: CASSPGTHTDTQYF
DNA: TGTGCTAGCAGCCCCGGGACCCACACAGATACGCAGTATTTT

D: TRBD2
J: TRBJ2-4
length: 13
V: TRBV12-3/TRBV12-4
size: .
CDR3: CASSFGGENIQYF
DNA: TGTGCCAGCAGCTTTGGGGGGGAAAACATTCAGTACTTC

D: .
J: TRBJ2-5
length: 19
V: TRBV4-2
size: .
CDR3: CASSQSRGVPTNMPNEQYF
DNA: TGTGCCAGCAGCCAATCCCGAGGAGTTCCTACAAATATGCCCAATGAGCAGTACTTC